The present entry profiles one T cell receptor (beta chain) with its context. This record belongs to a study of T cell changes during pregnancy in multiple sclerosis. The CDR3 has 13 residues. V was pared by 3 bases and J by 8 bases, with 13 bases between. The germline V gene has CDR1 KGHSH and CDR2 LQKENI. The protocol was immunoSEQ multiplex PCR, while the TCRdb copy is restricted to in-frame clones and leaves out a portion. The data contain tens of thousands of clones, approximately 90% of them singletons. This sample comprised CD4+ T cells from peripheral blood mononuclear cells, obtained before pregnancy. The rearrangement links TRBV18 to TRBJ1-2; D is unresolved. The TCR originated in a female donor with multiple sclerosis, enrolled in a pregnancy study. The CDR3 nucleotides read TGTGCCAGCTCACCTGGGAGCTTTGGAGGCTACACCTTC. This gives the protein CASSPGSFGGYTF.